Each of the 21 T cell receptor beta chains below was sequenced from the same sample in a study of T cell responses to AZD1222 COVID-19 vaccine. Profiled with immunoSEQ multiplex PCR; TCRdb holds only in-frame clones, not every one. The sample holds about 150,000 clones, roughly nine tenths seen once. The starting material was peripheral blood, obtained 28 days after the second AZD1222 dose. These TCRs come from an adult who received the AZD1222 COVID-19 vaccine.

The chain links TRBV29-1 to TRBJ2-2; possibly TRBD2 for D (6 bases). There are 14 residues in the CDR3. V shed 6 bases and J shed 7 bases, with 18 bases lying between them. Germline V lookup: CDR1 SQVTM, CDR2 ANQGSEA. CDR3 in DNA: TGCAGCGTGAGGACACGGGGGTCGGGCGGGGAGCTGTTTTTT. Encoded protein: CSVRTRGSGGELFF.

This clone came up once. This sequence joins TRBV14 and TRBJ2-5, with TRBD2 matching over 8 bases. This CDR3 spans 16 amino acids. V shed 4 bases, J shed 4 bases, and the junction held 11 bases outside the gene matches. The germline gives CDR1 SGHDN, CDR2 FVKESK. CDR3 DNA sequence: TGTGCCAGCAGCCCCCGGGGCTCTAGCGGGCCAGAGACCCAGTACTTC. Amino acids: CASSPRGSSGPETQYF. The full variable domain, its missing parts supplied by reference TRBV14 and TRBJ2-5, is EAGVTQFPSHSVIEKGQTVTLRCDPISGHDNLYWYRRVMGKEIKFLLHFVKESKQDESGMPNNRFLAERTGGTYSTLKVQPAELEDSGVYFCASSPRGSSGPETQYFGPGTRLLVL.

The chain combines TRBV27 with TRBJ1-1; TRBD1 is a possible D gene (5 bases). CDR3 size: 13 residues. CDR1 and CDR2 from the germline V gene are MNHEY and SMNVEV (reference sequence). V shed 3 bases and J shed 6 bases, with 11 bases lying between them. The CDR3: CASSFTRGAEAFF. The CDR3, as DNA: TGTGCCAGCAGTTTTACGCGGGGGGCTGAAGCTTTCTTT.

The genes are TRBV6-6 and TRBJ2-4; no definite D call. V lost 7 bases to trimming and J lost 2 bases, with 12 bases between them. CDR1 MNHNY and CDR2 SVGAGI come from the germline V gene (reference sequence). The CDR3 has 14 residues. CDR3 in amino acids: CASTNQKPKNIQYF. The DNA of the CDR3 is TGTGCCAGCACTAACCAGAAACCCAAAAACATTCAGTACTTC.

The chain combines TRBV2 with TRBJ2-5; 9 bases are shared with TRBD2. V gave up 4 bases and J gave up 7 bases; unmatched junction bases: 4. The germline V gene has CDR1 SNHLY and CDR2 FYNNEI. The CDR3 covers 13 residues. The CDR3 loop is CASSVWRGGTQYF. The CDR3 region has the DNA TGTGCCAGCAGTGTATGGCGGGGGGGGACCCAGTACTTC. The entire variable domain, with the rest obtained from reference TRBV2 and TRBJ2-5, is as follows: EPEVTQTPSHQVTQMGQEVILRCVPISNHLYFYWYRQILGQKVEFLVSFYNNEISEKSEIFDDQFSVERPDGSNFTLKIRSTKLEDSAMYFCASSVWRGGTQYFGPGTRLLVL.

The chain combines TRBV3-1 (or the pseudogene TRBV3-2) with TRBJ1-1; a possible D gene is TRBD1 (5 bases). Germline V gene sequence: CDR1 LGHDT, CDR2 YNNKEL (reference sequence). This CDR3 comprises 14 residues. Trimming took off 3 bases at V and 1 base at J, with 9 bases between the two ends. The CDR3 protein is CASSQRDRNTEAFF. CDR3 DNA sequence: TGTGCCAGCAGCCAGAGAGACAGGAACACTGAAGCTTTCTTT.

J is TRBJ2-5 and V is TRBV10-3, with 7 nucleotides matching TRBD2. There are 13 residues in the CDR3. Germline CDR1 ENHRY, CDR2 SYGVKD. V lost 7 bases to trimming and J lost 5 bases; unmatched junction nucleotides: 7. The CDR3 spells CAITSGGRETQYF. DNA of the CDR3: TGTGCCATCACCTCGGGGGGAAGGGAGACCCAGTACTTC.

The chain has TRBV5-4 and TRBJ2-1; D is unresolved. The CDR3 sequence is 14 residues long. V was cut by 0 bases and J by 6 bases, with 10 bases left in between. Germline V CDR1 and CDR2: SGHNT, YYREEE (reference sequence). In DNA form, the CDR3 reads TGTGCCAGCAGCTTGGACTCTAGGACCAATGAGCAGTTCTTC. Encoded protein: CASSLDSRTNEQFF.

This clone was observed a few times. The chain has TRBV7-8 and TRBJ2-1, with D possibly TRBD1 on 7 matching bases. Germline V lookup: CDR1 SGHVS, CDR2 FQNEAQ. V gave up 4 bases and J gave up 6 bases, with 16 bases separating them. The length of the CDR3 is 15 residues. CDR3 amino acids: CASSYKSQGGNEQFF. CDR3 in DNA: TGTGCCAGCAGCTATAAGTCCCAGGGGGGCAATGAGCAGTTCTTC.

The CDR3 nucleotides read TGTGCCAGCAGCTTAGCCACAGGGGTTGGCGCCGGGGAGCTGTTTTTT. Its translation: CASSLATGVGAGELFF. The chain combines TRBV7-6 with TRBJ2-2, with TRBD1 identical over 7 bases. The germline V gene encodes CDR1 SGHVS and CDR2 FNYEAQ. Unmatched junction bases numbered 7, after V lost 0 bases and J lost 6 bases. The CDR3 has 16 amino acids.

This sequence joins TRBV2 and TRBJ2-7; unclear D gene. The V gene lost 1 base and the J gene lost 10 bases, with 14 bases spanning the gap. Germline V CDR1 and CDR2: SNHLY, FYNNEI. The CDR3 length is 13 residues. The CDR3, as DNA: TGTGCCAGCAGTGAAGGGCTGTGGGCCGATCAGTACTTC. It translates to CASSEGLWADQYF.

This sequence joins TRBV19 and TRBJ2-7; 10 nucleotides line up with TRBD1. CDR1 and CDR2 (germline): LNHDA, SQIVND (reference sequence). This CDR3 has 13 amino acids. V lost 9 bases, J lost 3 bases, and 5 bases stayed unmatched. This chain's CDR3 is CASSDRGNYEQYF. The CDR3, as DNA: TGTGCCAGCTCGGACAGGGGGAACTACGAGCAGTACTTC.

The CDR3 region has the DNA TGCGCCAGCAGCCAAGGGGACAGGGGGAACTATGGCTACACCTTC. Its protein product is CASSQGDRGNYGYTF. The chain carries TRBV4-1 and TRBJ1-2; the match to TRBD1 covers 11 bases. V lost 1 base, J lost 2 bases, and 0 bases stayed unmatched. The CDR3 has 15 residues. CDR1 is MGHRA and CDR2 is YSYEKL in the germline V gene.

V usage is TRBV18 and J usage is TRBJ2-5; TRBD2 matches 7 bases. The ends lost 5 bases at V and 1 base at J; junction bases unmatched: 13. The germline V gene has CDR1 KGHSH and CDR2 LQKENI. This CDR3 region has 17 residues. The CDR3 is CASSEEISGTIQETQYF. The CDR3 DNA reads TGTGCCAGCTCAGAGGAGATCAGCGGGACCATCCAAGAGACCCAGTACTTC.

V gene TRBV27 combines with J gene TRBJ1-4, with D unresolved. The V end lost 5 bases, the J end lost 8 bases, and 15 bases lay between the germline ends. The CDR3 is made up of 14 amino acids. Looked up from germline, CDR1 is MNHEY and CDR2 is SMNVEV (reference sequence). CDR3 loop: CASSDASLHEKLFF. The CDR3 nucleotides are TGTGCCAGCAGTGACGCCTCCCTGCACGAAAAACTGTTTTTT.

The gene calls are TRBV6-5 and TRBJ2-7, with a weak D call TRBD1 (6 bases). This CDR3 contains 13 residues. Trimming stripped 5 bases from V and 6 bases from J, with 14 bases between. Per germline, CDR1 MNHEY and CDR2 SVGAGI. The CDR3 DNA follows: TGTGCCAGCAGTCCCGGACAGTCCCTCGAGCAGTACTTC. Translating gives CASSPGQSLEQYF.

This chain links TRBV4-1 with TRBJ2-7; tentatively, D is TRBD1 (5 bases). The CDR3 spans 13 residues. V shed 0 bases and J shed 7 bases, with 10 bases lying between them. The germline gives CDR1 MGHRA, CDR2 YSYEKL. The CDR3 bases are TGCGCCAGCAGCCAAGACCCTCCAGGGGAGCAGTACTTC. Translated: CASSQDPPGEQYF.

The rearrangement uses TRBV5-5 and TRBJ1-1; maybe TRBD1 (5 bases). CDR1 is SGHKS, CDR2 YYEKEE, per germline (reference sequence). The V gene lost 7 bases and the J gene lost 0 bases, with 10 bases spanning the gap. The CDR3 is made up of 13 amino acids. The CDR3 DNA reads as TGTGCCAGCGGGGGTGCAATGAACACTGAAGCTTTCTTT. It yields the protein CASGGAMNTEAFF.

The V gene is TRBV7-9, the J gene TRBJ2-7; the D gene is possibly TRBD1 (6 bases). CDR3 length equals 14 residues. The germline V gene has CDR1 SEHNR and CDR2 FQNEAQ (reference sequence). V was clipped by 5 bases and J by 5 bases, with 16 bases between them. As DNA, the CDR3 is TGTGCCAGCAGCCCAAGGACAGATTACAACGAGCAGTACTTC. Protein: CASSPRTDYNEQYF.

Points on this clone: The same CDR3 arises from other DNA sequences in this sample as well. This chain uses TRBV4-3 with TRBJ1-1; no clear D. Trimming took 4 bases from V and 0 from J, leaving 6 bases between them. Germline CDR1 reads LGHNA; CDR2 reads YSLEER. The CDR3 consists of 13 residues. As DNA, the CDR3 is TGCGCCAGCAGCCGAGCGGTGAACACTGAAGCTTTCTTT. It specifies CASSRAVNTEAFF.

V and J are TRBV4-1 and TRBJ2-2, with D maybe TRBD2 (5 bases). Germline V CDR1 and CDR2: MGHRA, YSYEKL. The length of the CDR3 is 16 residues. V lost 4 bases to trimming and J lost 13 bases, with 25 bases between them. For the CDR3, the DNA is TGCGCCAGCAGCCGAGGGTTCTCTGCCCAAACAAATGGGCTGTTTTTT. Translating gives CASSRGFSAQTNGLFF.